The clone carrying this T cell receptor beta chain showed up many times. The data were obtained in a study of metastatic and nonmetastatic thyroid tumors. Background on the study: Malignant thyroid and benign thyroid patients provided blood and tumor or nodule tissue whose repertoires were compared.

Trimming removed 1 base at V and 6 bases at J, with 11 bases between. The CDR3 consists of 14 residues. Before thyroid surgery, none of the patients had received any treatment. TCRdb reprocessed the PCR reads via MiXCR. The profile shows about 59,000 clones, roughly 15% of them singletons. This TCR was recovered from a male donor with papillary thyroid cancer or a benign thyroid nodule (not recorded which). Some clones in this sample may be carry-over from other donors' samples. The rearrangement joins TRBV12-3 or TRBV12-4 to TRBJ2-3; D gene ambiguous. Sequencing was done on a sample of blood. The CDR3 is CASSLVEKVDTQYF. In DNA, the CDR3 is TGTGCCAGCAGTTTAGTAGAAAAAGTGGATACGCAGTATTTT.